This passage covers 32 T cell receptor beta chains from one sample sequenced in a study of long-term antiretroviral therapy in people with HIV (dated by TCRdb to between 2021 and 2024). Sequencing of the TRB variable region was done with the immunoSEQ hsTCRB v3.0 assay at survey level resolution. As stored in TCRdb, this immuneACCESS dataset retains in-frame rearrangements with V and J assigned. A fraction of the clones does not appear; measured against another copy, unresolved V genes explain less than half of the discrepancy, and the remainder lacks a known reason. A total of over 25,000 clones appear in this sample, roughly 84% of them only once. In total, the top ten clones hold around 5% of the sample. The sequencing used unsorted PBMCs, collected 0.8 years after starting antiretroviral therapy. These receptors came from a woman in her twenties or thirties with HIV.

The table lists this clone with a count of one. The chain couples TRBV20-1 to TRBJ2-1; possibly TRBD1 for D (5 bases). This CDR3 spans 11 amino acids. Germline V gene data show CDR1 as DFQATT and CDR2 as SNEGSKA (reference sequence). The ends were cut back, 6 bases at V and 4 bases at J, with 7 bases in the middle. The CDR3 sequence: CSARQYNEQFF. CDR3 DNA: TGCAGTGCGAGACAGTACAATGAGCAGTTCTTC.

This clone appeared a single time. The CDR3 sequence: CASSLGGKHTGELFF. The CDR3 nucleotides are TGTGCCAGCAGCTTAGGTGGCAAGCACACCGGGGAGCTGTTTTTT. J is TRBJ2-2 and V is TRBV11-3, with D unresolved. This CDR3 is built from 15 residues. V lost 1 base and J 3 bases, leaving 9 bases between the germline ends. Germline V gene data show CDR1 as SGHNT and CDR2 as YENEEA.

The rearrangement joins TRBV29-1 to TRBJ1-2; no firm D call. The CDR3 extends over 15 amino acids. Germline CDR1 reads SQVTM; CDR2 reads ANQGSEA. V lost 7 bases, J lost 7 bases, and 25 bases lay in between. CDR3 sequence: CSATLTLDPLSGYTF. Written as DNA, the CDR3 is TGCAGCGCCACACTCACTTTAGACCCACTTTCTGGCTACACCTTC.

The V gene is TRBV6-5, the J gene TRBJ1-1; no firm D call. V was shortened by 3 bases and J by 10 bases, with 15 bases between the two germline ends. Looked up from germline, CDR1 is MNHEY and CDR2 is SVGAGI. The CDR3 length is 13 residues. CDR3 sequence reads: CASSYSLLFPAFF. CDR3 nucleotides: TGTGCCAGCAGTTATTCCCTTCTTTTCCCAGCTTTCTTT.

The CDR3 DNA reads TGTGCCAGCAGCTTGTTAAACAGTCCTTCCTACGAGCAGTACTTC. Residues: CASSLLNSPSYEQYF. The V call is TRBV5-8, the J call TRBJ2-7; D is undetermined. CDR1 is SGHTS, CDR2 YDEGEE, per germline. The V gene lost 1 base and the J gene lost 1 base, with 12 bases spanning the gap. This CDR3 is 15 amino acids long.

The rearrangement links TRBV7-2 to TRBJ2-5; possibly TRBD1 or TRBD2 for D (6 bases each). The CDR3 runs to 15 residues. V was cut by 4 bases and J by 4 bases, with 16 bases left in between. From germline, CDR1 is SGHTA and CDR2 FQGNSA. Here the CDR3 DNA reads TGTGCCAGCAGCTCCCCGGGTGGAGGGGGAGAGACCCAGTACTTC. Amino acid sequence: CASSSPGGGGETQYF.

The chain carries TRBV5-6 and TRBJ1-1; D ambiguous. The CDR3 extends over 12 amino acids. CDR1 and CDR2 from the germline V gene are SGHDT and YYEEEE. With 2 bases removed from V and 3 bases from J, the gap between germline ends came to 5 bases. The DNA of the CDR3 is TGTGCCAGCAGCTTCCACGACACTGAAGCTTTCTTT. It encodes CASSFHDTEAFF.

The chain recombines TRBV6-5 with TRBJ2-1; weak D call: TRBD1 (6 bases). This CDR3 spans 15 amino acids. V lost 5 bases and J 7 bases, leaving 18 bases between the germline ends. In germline, CDR1 is MNHEY, CDR2 SVGAGI. The DNA for the CDR3 is TGTGCCAGCAGTCCAGCAGGGGCGGCAATAAATGAGCAGTTCTTC. As protein: CASSPAGAAINEQFF.

The V call is TRBV5-5, the J call TRBJ2-3; D may be TRBD2 (7 bases). Trimming removed 4 bases from V and 0 bases from J, with 15 bases in between. The CDR3 sequence is 16 residues long. Germline CDR1 is SGHKS and CDR2 is YYEKEE (reference sequence). The CDR3 region is CASSPLGGGSTDTQYF. Here the CDR3 DNA reads TGTGCCAGCAGCCCTTTAGGGGGGGGAAGCACAGATACGCAGTATTTT.

The chain employs TRBV5-1 and TRBJ2-5; no reliable D call. Looked up from germline, CDR1 is SGHRS and CDR2 is YFSETQ. The ends were cut back, 3 bases at V and 4 bases at J, with 13 bases in the middle. The CDR3 is made up of 14 amino acids. CDR3 DNA sequence: TGCGCCAGCAGCTACCTCTGGGGTACAGAGACCCAGTACTTC. Its translation is CASSYLWGTETQYF.

The rearrangement uses TRBV27 and TRBJ1-4; D gene ambiguous. This CDR3 contains 15 residues. V was shortened by 0 bases and J by 0 bases, with 5 bases between the two germline ends. Per the germline V gene, CDR1 is MNHEY and CDR2 is SMNVEV (reference sequence). The CDR3 region is CASSLSGTTNEKLFF. The CDR3 coding sequence is TGTGCCAGCAGTTTATCAGGGACAACTAATGAAAAACTGTTTTTT.

CDR3 amino acids: CASSRPVLNQPQHF. In DNA form, the CDR3 reads TGTGCCAGTAGTCGGCCCGTTTTAAATCAGCCCCAGCATTTT. This rearrangement joins TRBV19 to TRBJ1-5; D unclear. In germline, CDR1 is LNHDA, CDR2 SQIVND (reference sequence). The V end lost 5 bases, the J end lost 4 bases, and 12 bases lay between the germline ends. This CDR3 region has 14 residues.

The V and J genes are TRBV5-1 and TRBJ2-2; 13 nucleotides align to TRBD2. V trimming: 4 bases; J trimming: 13 bases; junction bases outside the gene matches: 19. Germline V gene sequence: CDR1 SGHRS, CDR2 YFSETQ. The length of the CDR3 is 18 residues. CDR3 protein: CASSPGLAGAVAEAGLFF. CDR3 bases: TGCGCCAGCAGCCCTGGACTAGCGGGGGCCGTCGCCGAGGCTGGGCTGTTTTTT.

The chain recombines TRBV5-1 with TRBJ2-6; D ambiguous. Germline assignment: CDR1 SGHRS and CDR2 YFSETQ. CDR3 size: 15 residues. Trimming took 5 bases from V and 0 from J, leaving 9 bases between them. The CDR3 here is CASRLFVSGANVLTF. The DNA for the CDR3 is TGCGCCAGCAGACTTTTTGTCTCTGGGGCCAACGTCCTGACTTTC.

The chain couples TRBV5-1 to TRBJ2-1, with 13 bases identical to TRBD2. This CDR3 has 16 amino acids. The V and J ends lost 4 bases and 4 bases, in that order; junction bases with no gene match: 5. The germline CDR1 and CDR2 sequences are SGHRS and YFSETQ. CDR3 protein: CASSPGTSGVYNEQFF. As DNA, the CDR3 is TGCGCCAGCAGCCCGGGGACTAGCGGGGTATACAATGAGCAGTTCTTC. Filled out from reference TRBV5-1 and TRBJ2-1, the complete variable domain reads KAGVTQTPRYLIKTRGQQVTLSCSPISGHRSVSWYQQTPGQGLQFLFEYFSETQRNKGNFPGRFSGRQFSNSRSEMNVSTLELGDSALYLCASSPGTSGVYNEQFFGPGTRLTVL.

The rearrangement joins TRBV30 to TRBJ1-1, with 7 bases lining up with TRBD1. Per the germline V gene, CDR1 is GTSNPN and CDR2 is SVGIG (reference sequence). The J segment lost 3 bases and the V segment lost 2 bases, leaving 6 bases of the junction unmatched. The CDR3 spans 14 residues. In DNA, the CDR3 is TGTGCCTGGAGTTACGGGACAGCCTACACTGAAGCTTTCTTT. Protein: CAWSYGTAYTEAFF.

V and J are TRBV4-1 and TRBJ2-7; 8 bases fit TRBD1. The length of the CDR3 is 14 residues. V lost 2 bases to trimming and J lost 1 base; unmatched junction nucleotides: 1. In germline, CDR1 is MGHRA, CDR2 YSYEKL. The CDR3 DNA reads as TGCGCCAGCAGCCAATACAGGGGGTCCTACGAGCAGTACTTC. Translated, it gives CASSQYRGSYEQYF.

The chain links TRBV27 to TRBJ2-1; 8 bases are shared with TRBD1. CDR1 and CDR2 (germline): MNHEY, SMNVEV (reference sequence). This CDR3 contains 17 residues. V lost 6 bases and J lost 4; bases outside the gene matches: 14. CDR3 sequence reads: CASSLYFGDRPYNEQFF. The CDR3 coding sequence is TGTGCCAGCAGCCTATACTTTGGGGACAGGCCGTACAATGAGCAGTTCTTC.

The chain joins TRBV29-1 to TRBJ2-7, with D hard to call. The CDR3 is 10 amino acids. Germline values: CDR1 SQVTM, CDR2 ANQGSEA. V lost 4 bases to trimming and J lost 2 bases, with 3 bases between them. The CDR3 region is CSVVTYEQYF. As DNA, the CDR3 is TGCAGCGTTGTAACCTACGAGCAGTACTTC.

The CDR3 loop reads CASSLDRENEQFF. CDR3 nucleotides: TGTGCCAGCAGCTTGGACAGGGAGAATGAGCAGTTCTTC. This chain links TRBV5-6 with TRBJ2-1; D is perhaps TRBD1 (6 bases). The CDR3 is 13 amino acids. Germline CDR1 and CDR2: SGHDT and YYEEEE. Trimming took 0 bases from V and 7 from J, leaving 8 bases between them. The full variable domain, rest sourced from reference TRBV5-6 and TRBJ2-1, is DAGVTQSPTHLIKTRGQQVTLRCSPKSGHDTVSWYQQALGQGPQFIFQYYEEEERQRGNFPDRFSGHQFPNYSSELNVNALLLGDSALYLCASSLDRENEQFFGPGTRLTVL.

This chain joins TRBV7-7 and TRBJ2-5, with 11 bases lining up with TRBD2. V shed 4 bases and J 5 bases; nucleotides not matched to a gene: 6. The CDR3 has 15 residues. Germline values: CDR1 SSHAT, CDR2 FNYEAQ (reference sequence). The CDR3 here is CASSSLLAGVETQYF. CDR3 DNA: TGTGCCAGCAGCTCACTACTAGCGGGGGTGGAGACCCAGTACTTC.

J is TRBJ1-2 and V is TRBV7-8; D gene ambiguous. Germline values: CDR1 SGHVS, CDR2 FQNEAQ. Between the trimmed V and J ends, which lost 4 bases and 2 bases, there was a span of 14 bases. The CDR3 is made up of 15 amino acids. The CDR3 loop is CASSSSGAINYGYTF. In DNA form, the CDR3 reads TGTGCCAGCAGCTCCTCGGGAGCGATCAACTATGGCTACACCTTC.

The chain has TRBV11-3 and TRBJ2-1; 9 bases map to TRBD2. V lost 3 bases and J lost 7; bases outside the gene matches: 7. CDR3 length: 15 amino acids. Germline CDR1 and CDR2: SGHNT and YENEEA. The CDR3 DNA sequence: TGTGCCAGCAGCTTTGGCGGGGGGGCTTTTAATGAGCAGTTCTTC. This codes for CASSFGGGAFNEQFF.

A few counts support this clone. V is TRBV9 and J is TRBJ2-5; 10 nucleotides match TRBD1. The J segment lost 4 bases and the V segment lost 3 bases, leaving 9 bases of the junction unmatched. Germline CDR1 is SGDLS and CDR2 is YYNGEE. The CDR3 is 16 residues long. DNA of the CDR3: TGTGCCAGCAGCGCAGGACAGGGGGGGATTGGAGAGACCCAGTACTTC. Its translation: CASSAGQGGIGETQYF.

The J gene is TRBJ1-1, the V gene TRBV5-4; no clear D gene. Trimming cost V 0 bases and J 1 base, with 7 bases left between them. The CDR3 is made up of 14 amino acids. Germline assignment: CDR1 SGHNT and CDR2 YYREEE (reference sequence). The CDR3 region is CASSLELGNTEAFF. CDR3 bases: TGTGCCAGCAGCTTGGAGTTAGGGAACACTGAAGCTTTCTTT.

The rearrangement uses TRBV27 and TRBJ2-6, with 7 positions matching TRBD1. The ends lost 5 bases at V and 5 bases at J; junction bases unmatched: 6. The CDR3 is made up of 15 amino acids. CDR1 is MNHEY, CDR2 SMNVEV, per germline (reference sequence). CDR3 sequence: CASSPYRGWANVLTF. The CDR3 nucleotides are TGTGCCAGCAGTCCCTACAGGGGCTGGGCCAACGTCCTGACTTTC. Filled out from reference TRBV27 and TRBJ2-6, the complete variable domain reads EAQVTQNPRYLITVTGKKLTVTCSQNMNHEYMSWYRQDPGLGLRQIYYSMNVEVTDKGDVPEGYKVSRKEKRNFPLILESPSPNQTSLYFCASSPYRGWANVLTFGAGSRLTVL.

The DNA of the CDR3 is TGTGCCAGCAAGGGGGCCTACGGCTACACCTTC. Encoded protein: CASKGAYGYTF. This chain joins TRBV5-4 and TRBJ1-2; 7 bases match TRBD1. From germline, CDR1 is SGHNT and CDR2 YYREEE (reference sequence). J gave up 8 bases and V 6 bases, and 4 bases lay outside the gene matches. The CDR3 totals 11 residues. Combining the CDR3 with reference TRBV5-4 and TRBJ1-2 gives the whole variable domain ETGVTQSPTHLIKTRGQQVTLRCSSQSGHNTVSWYQQALGQGPQFIFQYYREEENGRGNFPPRFSGLQFPNYSSELNVNALELDDSALYLCASKGAYGYTFGSGTRLTVV.

The rearrangement joins TRBV28 to TRBJ1-1; the D is unclear. V was pared by 4 bases and J by 7 bases, with 13 bases between. The CDR3 loop spans 13 amino acids. The germline CDR1 and CDR2 sequences are MDHEN and SYDVKM. This CDR3 reads CASSSGPSHEAFF. As DNA, the CDR3 is TGTGCCAGCAGTTCCGGGCCATCCCATGAAGCTTTCTTT.

The V and J genes are TRBV5-1 and TRBJ2-6; no reliable D call. V lost 3 bases and J 2 bases, leaving 9 bases between the germline ends. The CDR3 sequence is 15 residues long. The germline CDR1 and CDR2 sequences are SGHRS and YFSETQ. The CDR3 sequence is CASSWGEAGANVLTF. CDR3 nucleotide sequence: TGCGCCAGCAGCTGGGGTGAGGCTGGGGCCAACGTCCTGACTTTC.

The J gene is TRBJ1-1, the V gene TRBV5-1, with unresolved D. V lost 4 bases and J 1 base, leaving 8 bases between the germline ends. The germline V gene encodes CDR1 SGHRS and CDR2 YFSETQ. This CDR3 region has 13 residues. Here the CDR3 reads CASSQIGNTEAFF. Here the CDR3 DNA reads TGCGCCAGCAGCCAGATAGGGAACACTGAAGCTTTCTTT. The whole variable domain, remainder taken from reference TRBV5-1 and TRBJ1-1, is KAGVTQTPRYLIKTRGQQVTLSCSPISGHRSVSWYQQTPGQGLQFLFEYFSETQRNKGNFPGRFSGRQFSNSRSEMNVSTLELGDSALYLCASSQIGNTEAFFGQGTRLTVV.

The chain carries TRBV14 and TRBJ1-2, with 11 nucleotides matching TRBD1. Germline V gene data show CDR1 as SGHDN and CDR2 as FVKESK. The CDR3 covers 16 residues. V was clipped by 0 bases and J by 5 bases; unmatched bases: 5. CDR3 DNA: TGTGCCAGCAGCCAAGACGGGACAGGGGGACTTTATGGCTACACCTTC. It specifies CASSQDGTGGLYGYTF. Full variable domain (outside the CDR3, taken from reference TRBV14 and TRBJ1-2): EAGVTQFPSHSVIEKGQTVTLRCDPISGHDNLYWYRRVMGKEIKFLLHFVKESKQDESGMPNNRFLAERTGGTYSTLKVQPAELEDSGVYFCASSQDGTGGLYGYTFGSGTRLTVV.

The chain is built from TRBV27 and TRBJ2-3; maybe TRBD2 (5 bases). Trimming removed 1 base at V and 0 bases at J, with 8 bases between. Germline V gene lookup returns CDR1 MNHEY and CDR2 SMNVEV (reference sequence). CDR3 size: 15 residues. This chain's CDR3 is CASSLYPGSTDTQYF. CDR3 nucleotides: TGTGCCAGCAGTTTATACCCGGGAAGCACAGATACGCAGTATTTT.